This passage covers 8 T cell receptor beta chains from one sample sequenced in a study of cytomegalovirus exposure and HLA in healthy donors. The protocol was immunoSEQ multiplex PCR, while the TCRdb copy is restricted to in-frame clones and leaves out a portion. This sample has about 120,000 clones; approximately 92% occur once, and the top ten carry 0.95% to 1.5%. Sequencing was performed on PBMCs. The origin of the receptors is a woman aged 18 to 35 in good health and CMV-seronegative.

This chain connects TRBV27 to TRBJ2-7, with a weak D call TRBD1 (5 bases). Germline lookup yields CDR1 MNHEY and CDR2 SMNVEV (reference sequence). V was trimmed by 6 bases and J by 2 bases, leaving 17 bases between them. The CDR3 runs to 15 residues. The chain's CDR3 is CASRGDSVPPYEQYF. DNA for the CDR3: TGTGCCAGCAGGGGCGACAGCGTCCCCCCCTACGAGCAGTACTTC.

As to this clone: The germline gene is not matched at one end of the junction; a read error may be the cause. The CDR3 DNA sequence: TGTGCCAGCAGCGCACAGGGTTTACAGCTTTTC. Protein sequence: CASSAQGLQLF. The chain uses TRBV5-4 and TRBJ2-7, with D perhaps matching TRBD1 (6 bases). CDR3 length: 11 residues. Germline V lookup: CDR1 SGHNT, CDR2 YYREEE (reference sequence). Looking up the rest from reference TRBV5-4 and TRBJ2-7 gives the full variable domain: ETGVTQSPTHLIKTRGQQVTLRCSSQSGHNTVSWYQQALGQGPQFIFQYYREEENGRGNFPPRFSGLQFPNYSSELNVNALELDDSALYLCASSAQGLQLFGPGTRLTVT.

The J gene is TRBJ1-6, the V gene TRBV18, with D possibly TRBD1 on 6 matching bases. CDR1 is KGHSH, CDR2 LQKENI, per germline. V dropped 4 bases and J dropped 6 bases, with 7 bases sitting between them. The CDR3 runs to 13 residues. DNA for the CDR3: TGTGCCAGCTCACTGGACAGTAATTCACCCCTCCACTTT. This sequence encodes CASSLDSNSPLHF.

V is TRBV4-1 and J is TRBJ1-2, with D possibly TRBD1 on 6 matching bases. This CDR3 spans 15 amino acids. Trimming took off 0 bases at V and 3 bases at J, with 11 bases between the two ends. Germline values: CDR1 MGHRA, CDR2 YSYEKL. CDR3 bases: TGCGCCAGCAGCCAAGATCCCAGACAGGACTATGGCTACACCTTC. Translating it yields CASSQDPRQDYGYTF.

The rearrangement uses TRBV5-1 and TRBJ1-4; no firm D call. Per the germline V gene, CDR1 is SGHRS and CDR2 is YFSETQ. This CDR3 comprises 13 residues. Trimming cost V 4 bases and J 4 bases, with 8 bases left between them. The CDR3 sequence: CASSLQLNEKLFF. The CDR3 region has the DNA TGCGCCAGCAGCCTACAGCTTAATGAAAAACTGTTTTTT.

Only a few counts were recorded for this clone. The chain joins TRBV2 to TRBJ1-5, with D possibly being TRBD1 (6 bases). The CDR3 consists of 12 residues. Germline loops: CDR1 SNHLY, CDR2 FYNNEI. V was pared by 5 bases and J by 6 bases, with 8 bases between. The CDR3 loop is CASSLRGQPQHF. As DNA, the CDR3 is TGTGCCAGCAGTCTCAGGGGTCAGCCCCAGCATTTT.

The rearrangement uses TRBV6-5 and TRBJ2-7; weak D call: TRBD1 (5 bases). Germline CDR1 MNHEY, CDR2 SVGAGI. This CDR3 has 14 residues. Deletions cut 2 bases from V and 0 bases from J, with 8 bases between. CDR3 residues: CASSYGRASYEQYF. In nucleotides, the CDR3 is TGTGCCAGCAGTTACGGCAGGGCCTCCTACGAGCAGTACTTC.

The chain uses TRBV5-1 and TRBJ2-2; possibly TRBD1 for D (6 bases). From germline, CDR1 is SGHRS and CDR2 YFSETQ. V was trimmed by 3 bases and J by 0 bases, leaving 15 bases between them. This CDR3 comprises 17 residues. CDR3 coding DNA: TGCGCCAGCAGCTACGCAAGACAGGAGCCGAACACCGGGGAGCTGTTTTTT. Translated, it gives CASSYARQEPNTGELFF.